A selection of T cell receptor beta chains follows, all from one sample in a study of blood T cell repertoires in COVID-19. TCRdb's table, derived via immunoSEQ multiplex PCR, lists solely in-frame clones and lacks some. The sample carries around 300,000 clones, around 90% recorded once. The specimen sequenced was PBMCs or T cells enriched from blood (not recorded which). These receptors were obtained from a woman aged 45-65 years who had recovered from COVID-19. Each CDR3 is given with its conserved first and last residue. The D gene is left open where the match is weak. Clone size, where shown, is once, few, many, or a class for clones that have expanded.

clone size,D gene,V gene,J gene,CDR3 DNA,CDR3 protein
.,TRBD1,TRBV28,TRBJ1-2,TGTGCCAGTTCGACAGGGTATGGCTACACCTTC,CASSTGYGYTF
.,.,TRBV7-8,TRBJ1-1,TGTGCCAGCAGCTTAGCAGCGAACACTGAAGCTTTCTTT,CASSLAANTEAFF
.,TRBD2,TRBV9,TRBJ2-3,TGTGCCAGCAAAGCGGGAGCAGGAGGCACAGATACGCAGTATTTT,CASKAGAGGTDTQYF
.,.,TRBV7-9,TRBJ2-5,TGTGCCAGCAGCTTAGGGCTTACCGGGAGTCGGGGAGAAGAGACCCAGTACTTC,CASSLGLTGSRGEETQYF
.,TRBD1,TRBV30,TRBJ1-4,TGTGCCTGGAAGGGACAGGGGGCTTGGGAAAAACTGTTTTTT,CAWKGQGAWEKLFF
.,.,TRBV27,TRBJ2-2,TGTGCCAGCAGTTACGAGCGCACCGGGGAGCTGTTTTTT,CASSYERTGELFF
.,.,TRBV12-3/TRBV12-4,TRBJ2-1,TGTGCCAGCAGCCAGGGGATTCATAATGAGCAGTTCTTC,CASSQGIHNEQFF
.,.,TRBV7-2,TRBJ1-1,TGTGCCAGCAGCTTATTCGGTGGGGCCGAAGCTTTCTTT,CASSLFGGAEAFF
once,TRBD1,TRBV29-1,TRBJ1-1,TGCAGCGTGCACAGGGGGGTGAACACTGAAGCTTTCTTT,CSVHRGVNTEAFF
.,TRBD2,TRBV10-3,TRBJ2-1,TGTGCCATCAGCAATTTAGCGGGAGAACGCAATGAGCAGTTCTTC,CAISNLAGERNEQFF
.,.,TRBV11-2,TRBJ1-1,TGTGCCAGCAGCTTAGAGTTCGGGAACACTGAAGCTTTCTTT,CASSLEFGNTEAFF
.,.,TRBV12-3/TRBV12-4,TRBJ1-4,TGTGCCAGCAGTTCCCGGGGTCGTGAAAAACTGTTTTTT,CASSSRGREKLFF
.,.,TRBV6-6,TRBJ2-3,TGTGCCAGCACTGCGGGGGCGGGAGCGGTAACAGATACGCAGTATTTT,CASTAGAGAVTDTQYF
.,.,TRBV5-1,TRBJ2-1,TGCGCCAGCAGTGTGTCTCGCGGGAATGAGCAGTTCTTC,CASSVSRGNEQFF
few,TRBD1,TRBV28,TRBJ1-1,TGTGCCAGCAGTCCTATTCTAGGGGGCCCGAACACTGAAGCTTTCTTT,CASSPILGGPNTEAFF
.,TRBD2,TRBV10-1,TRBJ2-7,TGCGCCAGCAGTGATGGGGTAGCGGGAGTCCCCTGCTACGAGCAGTACTTC,CASSDGVAGVPCYEQYF